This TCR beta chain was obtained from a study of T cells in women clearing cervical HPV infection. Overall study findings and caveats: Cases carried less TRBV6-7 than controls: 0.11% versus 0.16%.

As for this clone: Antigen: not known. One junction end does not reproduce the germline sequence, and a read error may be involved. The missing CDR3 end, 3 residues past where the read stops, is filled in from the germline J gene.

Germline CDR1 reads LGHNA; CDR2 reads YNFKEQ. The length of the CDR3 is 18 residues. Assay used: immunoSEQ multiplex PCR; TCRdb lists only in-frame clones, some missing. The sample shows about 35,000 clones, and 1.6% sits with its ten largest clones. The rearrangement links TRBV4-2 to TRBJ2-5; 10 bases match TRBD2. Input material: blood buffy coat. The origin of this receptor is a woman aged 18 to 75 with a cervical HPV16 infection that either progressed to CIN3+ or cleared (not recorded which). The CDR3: CASSQALRTSGPQETQYF. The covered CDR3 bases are TGCGCCAGCAGCCAAGCCCTCAGGACTAGCGGCCCTCAAGAGACC.